This TCR beta chain was profiled in a study of tumor-infiltrating lymphocytes in localized non-small cell lung cancer. Study-level information: Resected tumor was paired with non-adjacent uninvolved lung from the same patient. Whole-study results and caveats: Only some patients had TCR sequencing, depending on available tissue. Tumors had more T cell infiltration than uninvolved lung, per TCRbeta sequencing and CD3 counts. T-cell fraction did not differ between immunotypes IM1 and IM2.

With respect to this clone: No antigen is known for it.

Data came from immunoSEQ multiplex PCR; TCRdb stores just in-frame clones and leaves some out. The repertoire consists of about 13,000 clones, with around 68% occurring once and the leading ten covering 9% to 9.5%. Germline V gene sequence: CDR1 LNHDA, CDR2 SQIVND (reference sequence). The length of the CDR3 is 17 residues. After removal of 3 bases from V and 2 bases from J, the junction contained 10 bases not matched to a gene. This sequence joins TRBV19 and TRBJ2-1; 7 bases fit TRBD2. What was sequenced was lung tumor tissue. The receptor was isolated from a human donor with non-small cell lung cancer. CDR3 nucleotides: TGTGCCAGTAGTATTGCTAGCGGCGGGATCCCCTACAATGAGCAGTTCTTC. Residues: CASSIASGGIPYNEQFF.